The sequence of this TCR beta chain was determined in a study of blood T cell repertoires in COVID-19. Study-level information: Acute and convalescent COVID-19 samples came from the United States, Italy and Spain.

TCRdb keeps only in-frame clones here, not all; method: immunoSEQ multiplex PCR. This table has fewer than 250,000 clones, about 82% appearing once. V shed 2 bases, J shed 6 bases, and the junction held 4 bases outside the gene matches. Germline CDR1 is KGHSH and CDR2 is LQKENI. CDR3 length equals 16 residues. Participants spanned ages roughly 18 to 95 years and resided in fewer than 30 US areas. Participants had their cohort set by participant-reported clinical history. The sequence came from a woman aged 45-59 years who had recovered from COVID-19. Sequencing was carried out using PBMCs or T cells enriched from blood (not recorded which). The gene calls are TRBV18 and TRBJ2-2; 12 nucleotides line up with TRBD1. CDR3 DNA sequence: TGTGCCAGCTCACCAGGGACAGGGGGCCGCTCCGGGGAGCTGTTTTTT. This encodes CASSPGTGGRSGELFF.